This entry is about one T cell receptor (beta chain). This sample stems from a study of blood T cell repertoires in COVID-19. Enrolment of Seattle patients took place during active infection, and they were followed longitudinally. The V and J ends lost 4 bases and 4 bases, in that order; junction bases with no gene match: 8. The CDR3 is made up of 16 amino acids. The germline V gene has CDR1 MNHNS and CDR2 SASEGT. As processed by the authors: Reference gene primer amplification gave estimated nucleated cell counts. Profiled with immunoSEQ multiplex PCR; TCRdb holds only in-frame clones, not every one. That table is the source of V, J and clone size, and D and trimming were worked out from the DNA. The table shows 220,000 or so clones, with about 88% occurring only once.

This chain connects TRBV6-1 to TRBJ2-1; 9 nucleotides match TRBD1. The sample consisted of peripheral blood. This clonotype originated in a woman between 45 and 60 years old with COVID-19, enrolled during active disease. The CDR3 nucleotides read TGTGCCAGCAGTGGCAGGCCGACAGGGGGGTACAATGAGCAGTTCTTC. This codes for CASSGRPTGGYNEQFF.